This T cell receptor (beta chain) was recovered during a study of CD4 and CD8 cells across lung adenocarcinoma regions. Localized lung adenocarcinoma, a non-small cell lung cancer, affected the donors. TCRdb passed the PCR reads through MiXCR, listing each CDR3 protein once. The repertoire consists of roughly 1,900 distinct CDR3 sequences, with around 65% occurring once and the leading ten covering 37%. Trimming shortened V by 4 bases and J by 6 bases, and 4 bases separated the two germline ends. CDR1 and CDR2 (germline): MNHNS, SASEGT. The CDR3 runs to 11 residues. The sequence derives from a female donor with lung adenocarcinoma. The CD4 and CD8 labels of this study may be unreliable. Sequenced input: CD4+ T cells from the margin of a lung tumor. The chain carries TRBV6-1 and TRBJ2-1; D call uncertain. The CDR3 is CASSVFNEQFF. CDR3 coding DNA: TGTGCCAGCAGTGTCTTCAATGAGCAGTTCTTC.